This record concerns one T cell receptor beta chain sequence. Its cognate antigen has yet to be identified. No much larger clonotype is one base removed from it; base qualities were not supplied. Clipping removes 2 bases from V and 7 bases from J, with 8 as the unmatched junction base count. Via the germline V gene, CDR1 is MDHEN and CDR2 SYDVKM. The CDR3 holds 16 amino acids from the cysteine to the phenylalanine. Only the CDR3 portion is preserved as DNA: 48 bases, with reading frame beginning at the first base. TCRbeta CDR3 regions were amplified from genomic DNA using the immunoSEQ Assay, a bias-controlled multiplex PCR. Regarding the original processing steps: Within the assay, amplification of reference gene primers was used to estimate how many nucleated cells each sample contained. To quantify the absolute abundance of each unique TCRbeta CDR3 rearrangement, sequence reads were collapsed and filtered. Productive Simpson clonality was computed per sample as the square root of Simpson's diversity index over productive rearrangements. TCRdb obtained this table from immuneACCESS and retained in-frame rearrangements with V and J assigned. These tables miss some clones; where compared with another copy, unresolved V genes account for less than half of the shortfall, and the remainder is unexplained. That table gives V, J and clone size, and the DNA gave D and trimming. A total of 300,000 to 350,000 clones appear in this sample, approximately 91% of them only once. Of the sample, approximately 1% is held by the ten largest clones.

Participants in the prospective study were aged 18 to 89 years, lived in 24 United States geographic areas, and enrolled through a virtual design. To assign participants to cohorts, the prospective study relied on clinical history that participants themselves reported in a screening survey and a study questionnaire. A participant counted as exposed if, within 2 weeks of entering the study, that participant had been in contact with someone who had a PCR-confirmed or clinician-diagnosed COVID-19 case. In the prospective study, whole blood, serum and a nasopharyngeal or oropharyngeal swab were collected from each participant by mobile phlebotomists. Participants in the prospective study had the option to provide additional blood draws and questionnaires over an approximately 2-month period. Before DNA extraction, blood samples from the prospective study were shipped at room temperature or frozen.

The data belong to a study of blood T cell repertoires in COVID-19 (dated by TCRdb to the early 2020s). Broadly, across the study: Samples from collaborators originated in the United States, Italy and Spain and spanned both the acute and convalescent phases of COVID-19. Sample metadata almost always included a de-identified subject ID, COVID-19 status, age in years and sex. The material from the prospective study consisted of cDNA or gDNA derived from T cells, B-cell-depleted T cells, or PBMCs. The repertoires were made available in a free public database intended to serve as a resource for research on the immune response to SARS-CoV-2. Where available, HLA class I and class II types were obtained from metadata supplied by the sample provider rather than from assay-based typing. Samples came from the ongoing ImmuneRACE study (first 160 participants) plus 1,254 subjects from 6 global collaborators. The dataset comprised deeply sampled blood TCRbeta repertoires from subjects exposed to, actively infected with, or recovered from COVID-19.

The investigation overall reported the following: The quantity of clinical and demographic metadata differed by source and by participant and was supplied without curation.

The receptor chain draws on TRBV28 and TRBJ2-7, with 13 bases in between that match TRBD2. Sample: PBMCs or T cells enriched from blood (not recorded which). This TCR came from a woman under 40 who had been exposed to COVID-19. The sequenced DNA: TGTGCCAGCAGTTTAGTGGAACTAGCGGGAGGGTATGAGCAGTACTTC. Its translation is CASSLVELAGGYEQYF.